The 31 T cell receptor beta chains presented below share a single source sample, sequenced in a study of T cell responses to AZD1222 COVID-19 vaccine. The repertoire was sequenced with immunoSEQ multiplex PCR; TCRdb's copy has only in-frame clones and lacks some. This sample has 90,000 to 150,000 clones, with 85% to 90% found just once. The material sequenced was peripheral blood, taken 28 days after the second AZD1222 dose. These receptors all come from an adult who received the AZD1222 COVID-19 vaccine.

This chain connects TRBV5-1 to TRBJ1-2; 7 nucleotides agree with TRBD1. Losses at the gene ends were 4 bases for V and 2 bases for J; bases not matched to a gene: 8. Germline V gene lookup returns CDR1 SGHRS and CDR2 YFSETQ. The CDR3 consists of 15 residues. The CDR3 protein is CASSIQTGTNYGYTF. Written as DNA, the CDR3 is TGCGCCAGCAGCATCCAGACAGGGACCAACTATGGCTACACCTTC. Complete variable domain (other parts from reference TRBV5-1 and TRBJ1-2): KAGVTQTPRYLIKTRGQQVTLSCSPISGHRSVSWYQQTPGQGLQFLFEYFSETQRNKGNFPGRFSGRQFSNSRSEMNVSTLELGDSALYLCASSIQTGTNYGYTFGSGTRLTVV.

This clone was seen only a few times. The V gene is TRBV7-9, the J gene TRBJ2-1; no definite D call. Germline V gene data show CDR1 as SEHNR and CDR2 as FQNEAQ (reference sequence). The germline V and J ends were trimmed by 6 bases and 7 bases, with 10 bases remaining between them. The CDR3 runs 12 residues. The CDR3 DNA reads TGTGCCAGCAGTTCGAGTTGGAATGAGCAGTTCTTC. It encodes CASSSSWNEQFF.

The chain employs TRBV11-3 and TRBJ2-4; no clear D. This CDR3 has 13 amino acids. Germline V gene sequence: CDR1 SGHNT, CDR2 YENEEA. V was trimmed by 1 base and J by 8 bases, leaving 9 bases between them. CDR3 residues: CASSLGQTDIQYF. The CDR3 coding sequence is TGTGCCAGCAGCTTAGGGCAGACCGACATTCAGTACTTC.

Here the CDR3 reads CASSPEAGTSIYF. The CDR3 nucleotides are TGTGCCAGCAGCCCCGAGGCAGGGACATCCATATATTTT. The V call is TRBV11-3, the J call TRBJ1-3, with a tentative D call TRBD1 (6 bases). The germline gives CDR1 SGHNT, CDR2 YENEEA. This CDR3 has 13 residues. V was pared by 5 bases and J by 11 bases, with 16 bases between.

The chain's CDR3 is CASSPRQGLEETQYF. The DNA for the CDR3 is TGTGCCAGCAGTCCTCGACAGGGTTTAGAAGAGACCCAGTACTTC. The gene calls are TRBV25-1 and TRBJ2-5, with 7 bases fitting TRBD1. Germline V gene data show CDR1 as MGHDK and CDR2 as SYGVNS. The CDR3 length is 15 residues. J lost 3 bases, V lost 5 bases, and 9 bases had no gene match.

The chain joins TRBV5-1 to TRBJ1-1, with no clear D. The germline V gene encodes CDR1 SGHRS and CDR2 YFSETQ. The CDR3 has 14 amino acids. The germline V and J ends were trimmed by 4 bases and 1 base, with 11 bases remaining between them. This chain's CDR3 is CASSREVGNTEAFF. The CDR3 DNA reads TGCGCCAGCAGCCGGGAGGTGGGGAACACTGAAGCTTTCTTT. Full variable domain (outside the CDR3, taken from reference TRBV5-1 and TRBJ1-1): KAGVTQTPRYLIKTRGQQVTLSCSPISGHRSVSWYQQTPGQGLQFLFEYFSETQRNKGNFPGRFSGRQFSNSRSEMNVSTLELGDSALYLCASSREVGNTEAFFGQGTRLTVV.

This sequence joins TRBV5-5 and TRBJ2-2; TRBD1 agrees at 8 bases. CDR3 length: 16 residues. V shed 0 bases and J 4 bases; nucleotides not matched to a gene: 5. Germline lookup yields CDR1 SGHKS and CDR2 YYEKEE (reference sequence). CDR3 bases: TGTGCCAGCAGCTTGGCGGGGGACAGGCTCACCGGGGAGCTGTTTTTT. It translates to CASSLAGDRLTGELFF.

The chain combines TRBV5-8 with TRBJ1-4, with D hard to call. CDR3 length: 16 amino acids. V was shortened by 3 bases and J by 0 bases, with 12 bases between the two germline ends. CDR1 SGHTS and CDR2 YDEGEE come from the germline V gene. Written as DNA, the CDR3 is TGTGCCAGCAGCTGGAGTACCATTGCAACTAATGAAAAACTGTTTTTT. Its protein is CASSWSTIATNEKLFF. The full variable domain, completed using reference TRBV5-8 and TRBJ1-4, is EAGVTQSPTHLIKTRGQQATLRCSPISGHTSVYWYQQALGLGLQFLLWYDEGEERNRGNFPPRFSGRQFPNYSSELNVNALELEDSALYLCASSWSTIATNEKLFFGSGTQLSVL.

The chain recombines TRBV5-1 with TRBJ2-7, with TRBD1 matching over 7 bases. Trimming removed 4 bases from V and 3 bases from J; junction bases left unmatched: 10. The CDR3 runs to 15 residues. Germline V gives CDR1 SGHRS, CDR2 YFSETQ. The CDR3 coding sequence is TGCGCCAGCAGCCCCCGGACAGGTTTTGGCTACGAGCAGTACTTC. Translating it yields CASSPRTGFGYEQYF.

The chain carries TRBV18 and TRBJ2-2; a possible D gene is TRBD2 (6 bases). The CDR3 runs to 17 residues. Germline V gene sequence: CDR1 KGHSH, CDR2 LQKENI. Trimming pared 3 bases from V and 2 bases from J, leaving 16 bases between. CDR3 in DNA: TGTGCCAGCTCACCTACCGCCGGGACTGCTAACACCGGGGAGCTGTTTTTT. This sequence encodes CASSPTAGTANTGELFF.

The chain has TRBV15 and TRBJ1-2, with TRBD1 as a possible D gene (5 bases). The CDR3 spans 13 residues. CDR1 LNHNV and CDR2 YYDKDF come from the germline V gene (reference sequence). V gave up 5 bases and J gave up 6 bases, with 13 bases separating them. CDR3 DNA sequence: TGTGCCACCAGCGACGAAGAGGGGAATGGCTACACCTTC. This encodes CATSDEEGNGYTF.

This clone was observed a single time. The J gene is TRBJ1-2, the V gene TRBV6-5; D is unresolved. CDR3 length: 11 amino acids. V lost 7 bases, J lost 0 bases, and 3 bases lay in between. In germline, CDR1 is MNHEY, CDR2 SVGAGI. This CDR3 is CASTANYGYTF. The CDR3 DNA reads TGTGCCAGCACGGCTAACTATGGCTACACCTTC.

This rearrangement joins TRBV9 to TRBJ1-4; TRBD1 matches 8 bases. This CDR3 comprises 15 residues. CDR1 SGDLS and CDR2 YYNGEE come from the germline V gene. The junction had 5 bases not matched to a gene; V was cut back by 0 bases and J by 7 bases. DNA for the CDR3: TGTGCCAGCAGCGTAGCTTCAGGGGGCGGTGAAAAACTGTTTTTT. The encoded protein is CASSVASGGGEKLFF.

The chain combines TRBV5-1 with TRBJ2-1; TRBD2 agrees at 11 bases. Trimming took 4 bases from V and 4 from J; bases not matched to a gene: 10. This CDR3 spans 17 amino acids. CDR1 and CDR2 from the germline V gene are SGHRS and YFSETQ. The CDR3 sequence is CASSIPSGGLPYNEQFF. CDR3 bases: TGCGCCAGCAGCATCCCTAGCGGGGGGCTCCCATACAATGAGCAGTTCTTC.

In this sample, this clone turned up once. The chain is built from TRBV6-5 and TRBJ1-5; D not resolved. V lost 0 bases, J lost 0 bases, and 9 bases lay in between. The CDR3 consists of 16 residues. In germline, CDR1 is MNHEY, CDR2 SVGAGI. The DNA for the CDR3 is TGTGCCAGCAGTTACTCAGAAAATGTTAGCAATCAGCCCCAGCATTTT. Translated, it gives CASSYSENVSNQPQHF.

The chain couples TRBV9 to TRBJ2-3; a weak D match, TRBD1 (6 bases). From germline, CDR1 is SGDLS and CDR2 YYNGEE. V gave up 0 bases and J gave up 0 bases, with 11 bases separating them. The CDR3 runs to 16 residues. The DNA for the CDR3 is TGTGCCAGCAGCGTAGCTGGACAGCCAAGCACAGATACGCAGTATTTT. Protein: CASSVAGQPSTDTQYF.

V gene TRBV2 combines with J gene TRBJ1-5; the match to TRBD1 covers 9 bases. From germline, CDR1 is SNHLY and CDR2 FYNNEI. V dropped 5 bases and J dropped 6; count of bases not matched to a gene: 8. The CDR3 has 15 residues. CDR3 sequence: CASSQRQGVFQPQHF. The CDR3 nucleotides are TGTGCCAGCAGTCAAAGACAGGGGGTTTTTCAGCCCCAGCATTTT.

The chain couples TRBV7-9 to TRBJ2-7, with 7 bases fitting TRBD1. Germline V gene lookup returns CDR1 SEHNR and CDR2 FQNEAQ (reference sequence). V gave up 5 bases and J gave up 4 bases; unmatched junction bases: 8. This CDR3 contains 14 residues. The DNA of the CDR3 is TGTGCCAGCAGCCCGGGACAGAGATTATACGAGCAGTACTTC. Protein sequence: CASSPGQRLYEQYF. The entire variable domain, with the rest obtained from reference TRBV7-9 and TRBJ2-7, is as follows: DTGVSQNPRHKITKRGQNVTFRCDPISEHNRLYWYRQTLGQGPEFLTYFQNEAQLEKSRLLSDRFSAERPKGSFSTLEIQRTEQGDSAMYLCASSPGQRLYEQYFGPGTRLTVT.

The rearrangement links TRBV14 to TRBJ2-3; possibly TRBD2 for D (5 bases). Per germline, CDR1 SGHDN and CDR2 FVKESK. The V and J ends lost 2 bases and 6 bases respectively, with 9 bases between them. This CDR3 is 13 amino acids long. The CDR3 sequence is CASSQSGGDTQYF. CDR3 in DNA: TGTGCCAGCAGCCAATCCGGCGGGGATACGCAGTATTTT.

The chain combines TRBV15 with TRBJ2-1; D remains unclear. CDR1 is LNHNV and CDR2 is YYDKDF in the germline V gene (reference sequence). V dropped 5 bases and J dropped 1 base, with 15 bases sitting between them. The CDR3 is 16 amino acids. CDR3 sequence (DNA): TGTGCCACCAGCCCCAGTGAAGGAGCATCCTACAATGAGCAGTTCTTC. It codes for CATSPSEGASYNEQFF.

This clone was observed a single time. CDR3 sequence reads: CASRPTSLGGPGYTF. The CDR3 bases are TGTGCCAGCAGGCCTACCTCTTTAGGGGGGCCTGGCTACACCTTC. The chain links TRBV6-5 to TRBJ1-2, with a possible D match to TRBD1 (6 bases). V was cut by 6 bases and J by 7 bases, with 21 bases left in between. This CDR3 is built from 15 residues. Germline-derived CDR1 and CDR2 are MNHEY and SVGAGI.

This chain joins TRBV5-6 and TRBJ1-2; no firm D call. Germline V CDR1 and CDR2: SGHDT, YYEEEE. V lost 4 bases to trimming and J lost 7 bases, with 14 bases between them. The length of the CDR3 is 13 residues. CDR3 sequence: CASSLLRSSGYTF. For the CDR3, the DNA is TGTGCCAGCAGCCTCTTGAGATCGTCTGGCTACACCTTC. The complete variable domain, with remaining parts taken from reference TRBV5-6 and TRBJ1-2, reads DAGVTQSPTHLIKTRGQQVTLRCSPKSGHDTVSWYQQALGQGPQFIFQYYEEEERQRGNFPDRFSGHQFPNYSSELNVNALLLGDSALYLCASSLLRSSGYTFGSGTRLTVV.

The chain couples TRBV5-1 to TRBJ1-2; D gene uncertain. Trimming removed 7 bases from V and 8 bases from J, with 15 bases in between. The CDR3 has 12 amino acids. Germline V gives CDR1 SGHRS, CDR2 YFSETQ. The CDR3, as DNA: TGCGCCAGCGGGCGGGATGGGAAGGGCTACACCTTC. It encodes CASGRDGKGYTF.

CDR3 bases: TGCGCCAGCAGTGTGTTCGGGGAGCTGTTTTTT. Translated, it gives CASSVFGELFF. This chain connects TRBV10-2 to TRBJ2-2; D gene unclear. With 4 bases removed from V and 7 bases from J, the gap between germline ends came to 4 bases. Germline V gene lookup returns CDR1 WSHSY and CDR2 SAAADI. This CDR3 spans 11 amino acids.

The CDR3 reads CASSIAGTGGTEAFF. CDR3 in DNA: TGTGCCAGCAGTATCGCCGGGACAGGAGGAACTGAAGCTTTCTTT. The V gene is TRBV6-5, the J gene TRBJ1-1; 8 bases map to TRBD1. CDR1 is MNHEY, CDR2 SVGAGI, per germline. There are 15 residues in the CDR3. V was clipped by 5 bases and J by 5 bases; unmatched bases: 10.

The chain joins TRBV5-6 to TRBJ2-7; D might be TRBD1 (6 bases). Germline-derived CDR1 and CDR2 are SGHDT and YYEEEE. The CDR3 loop spans 11 amino acids. V lost 10 bases to trimming and J lost 7 bases, with 15 bases between them. The CDR3 protein is CAFRVGAEQYF. For the CDR3, the DNA is TGTGCCTTCAGGGTGGGGGCGGAGCAGTACTTC.

The genes are TRBV6-1 and TRBJ1-6; maybe TRBD1 (6 bases). The CDR3 is made up of 15 amino acids. The germline V gene has CDR1 MNHNS and CDR2 SASEGT. V was trimmed by 3 bases and J by 10 bases, leaving 16 bases between them. Here the CDR3 reads CASSDGQKGHSPLHF. In DNA form, the CDR3 reads TGTGCCAGCAGTGACGGACAGAAGGGGCACTCACCCCTCCACTTT.

This sequence joins TRBV6-6 and TRBJ2-7, with no clear D. V lost 0 bases and J 7 bases, leaving 13 bases between the germline ends. The CDR3 has 14 amino acids. CDR1 is MNHNY, CDR2 SVGAGI, per germline (reference sequence). This chain's CDR3 is CASSYSVQRREQYF. For the CDR3, the DNA is TGTGCCAGCAGTTACTCGGTTCAGAGGCGGGAGCAGTACTTC.

The chain links TRBV2 to TRBJ1-5; perhaps TRBD1 as D (5 bases). The V gene's germline CDR1 is SNHLY and CDR2 FYNNEI. The CDR3 loop spans 15 amino acids. The ends were cut back, 7 bases at V and 1 base at J, with 14 bases in the middle. CDR3 residues: CASKAQGASNQPQHF. DNA of the CDR3: TGTGCCAGCAAGGCTCAGGGAGCGAGCAATCAGCCCCAGCATTTT.

The chain combines TRBV9 with TRBJ1-2, with 8 bases lining up with TRBD1. Germline V lookup: CDR1 SGDLS, CDR2 YYNGEE. This CDR3 region has 15 residues. V shed 2 bases, J shed 4 bases, and the junction held 7 bases outside the gene matches. The CDR3 protein is CASSVTDRGFYGYTF. CDR3 nucleotides: TGTGCCAGCAGCGTCACCGACAGGGGTTTCTATGGCTACACCTTC. Supplemented by reference TRBV9 and TRBJ1-2, the full variable domain reads DSGVTQTPKHLITATGQRVTLRCSPRSGDLSVYWYQQSLDQGLQFLIQYYNGEERAKGNILERFSAQQFPDLHSELNLSSLELGDSALYFCASSVTDRGFYGYTFGSGTRLTVV.

The genes are TRBV27 and TRBJ2-1, with 8 bases fitting TRBD1. V was clipped by 4 bases and J by 5 bases; unmatched bases: 10. This CDR3 comprises 16 residues. Germline V CDR1 and CDR2: MNHEY, SMNVEV (reference sequence). The CDR3, as DNA: TGTGCCAGCAGTTCGTATAGCAGGGGGCTTCACAATGAGCAGTTCTTC. Translating it yields CASSSYSRGLHNEQFF.